Included here is one TCR beta chain sequence, with context. Its antigen remains unknown. Germline-derived CDR1 and CDR2 are LNHDA and SQIVND (reference sequence). V shed 6 bases, J shed 0 bases, and the junction held 8 bases outside the gene matches. This CDR3 region has 16 residues. This sample is drawn from a study of OX40 agonist ivuxolimab in advanced cancers. About the study: The treatment was a fully human IgG2 OX40 agonist, ivuxolimab. Study conclusions and caveats: The study found among the lowest clonal expansion in partial responders at 0.1-3.0 mg/kg. Not determined was the antigen specificity of the expanded peripheral T cells.

Clones were read by immunoSEQ multiplex PCR, and TCRdb kept only the in-frame ones, dropping some. This table has tens of thousands of clones, 70% to 90% appearing once. The chain carries TRBV19 and TRBJ2-3; TRBD1 agrees at 8 bases. This receptor was identified in an adult with an advanced solid tumor such as melanoma, head and neck, liver or kidney cancer. This sample comprised CD4+ or CD8+ T cells sorted from blood, obtained in a trial of the OX40 agonist ivuxolimab. The DNA of the CDR3 is TGTGCCAGTAGACAGGGGGGACAGACCAGCACAGATACGCAGTATTTT. Its protein product is CASRQGGQTSTDTQYF.